The source of this T cell receptor beta chain is a study of T cells in Graves' hyperthyroidism and ophthalmopathy. Study-level findings and limits: Most thyroid clonotypes that were expanded above 0.001 also turned up in blood. The model's output predicted ophthalmopathy at a median of roughly 6.9 months prior to onset.

The CDR3 regions of TCR beta were amplified from RNA transcripts. Researchers ran a first-round RT-PCR on the TCR CDR3 using the HTBI primer set. Via MiXCR, TCRdb re-called the multiplex PCR reads, giving one row per CDR3 protein. The repertoire includes about 700,000 distinct CDR3 sequences, less than 45% of them detected once, and under 8% sits in the top ten. CDR3 length: 15 residues. Per the germline V gene, CDR1 is DFQATT and CDR2 is SNEGSKA (reference sequence). The V gene lost 5 bases and the J gene lost 1 base, with 17 bases spanning the gap. Turning to this clonotype: Its antigen is undetermined.

Exclusion followed for patients with uncontrolled infection, other autoimmune disease, pregnancy or lactation. The TCR was taken from an adult man with Graves' disease, either hyperthyroidism or ophthalmopathy (not recorded which). The sequenced sample was peripheral blood or thyroid tissue (not recorded which). The J gene is TRBJ2-5, the V gene TRBV20-1; D perhaps matches TRBD2 (7 bases). The CDR3 sequence is CSAANRGAVQETQYF. For the CDR3, the DNA is TGCAGTGCTGCGAACCGGGGGGCAGTCCAAGAGACCCAGTACTTC.